The 7 T cell receptor beta chains reported below all come from one sample, sequenced in a study of blood T cell repertoires in COVID-19 (dated by TCRdb to 2018 to 2021). The library was produced with the immunoSEQ multiplex PCR assay. TCRdb took over this immuneACCESS table, retaining in-frame rearrangements with V and J assigned. Such tables are incomplete; in checked studies, under half of the missing clones stem from an unresolved V gene, and the remainder is unexplained. The table for this sample lists 300,000 to 350,000 clones; 90% to 95% of them were counted only once. The top ten clones comprise about 4.2% of the sample. Sequences were obtained from PBMCs or T cells enriched from blood (not recorded which). Receptors originate from a woman in her twenties or thirties who had been exposed to COVID-19.

The chain couples TRBV3-1 (or the pseudogene TRBV3-2) to TRBJ1-1, with a weak D call TRBD1 (5 bases). V was shortened by 2 bases and J by 1 base, with 8 bases between the two germline ends. The CDR3 has 14 amino acids. CDR1 LGHDT and CDR2 YNNKEL come from the germline V gene (reference sequence). CDR3: CASSQLTENTEAFF. In nucleotides, the CDR3 is TGTGCCAGCAGCCAATTGACAGAGAACACTGAAGCTTTCTTT.

J is TRBJ1-3 and V is TRBV7-9; no clear D. V gave up 2 bases and J gave up 3 bases, with 8 bases separating them. CDR1 and CDR2 (germline): SEHNR, FQNEAQ (reference sequence). The CDR3 spans 14 residues. CDR3 loop: CASSLPAVGNTIYF. The CDR3 DNA follows: TGTGCCAGCAGCTTACCCGCGGTTGGAAACACCATATATTTT.

As concerns this clone: In the same sample, other DNA sequences code for this CDR3. This chain links TRBV5-1 with TRBJ1-6; 7 bases fit TRBD1. CDR1 and CDR2 from the germline V gene are SGHRS and YFSETQ. This CDR3 has 14 amino acids. Losses at the gene ends were 0 bases for V and 8 bases for J; bases not matched to a gene: 2. DNA for the CDR3: TGCGCCAGCAGCTTGGGACAGGGCGATTCACCCCTCCACTTT. Translation: CASSLGQGDSPLHF.

V is TRBV27 and J is TRBJ1-2, with D perhaps TRBD1 (5 bases). Germline-derived CDR1 and CDR2 are MNHEY and SMNVEV (reference sequence). The CDR3 spans 18 residues. The V gene lost 5 bases and the J gene lost 8 bases, with 30 bases spanning the gap. CDR3 sequence reads: CASSAPSAGRTFMEGYTF. The DNA for the CDR3 is TGTGCCAGCAGTGCCCCTTCAGCGGGACGGACCTTTATGGAGGGCTACACCTTC.

This clone was recorded only once. This chain joins TRBV7-9 and TRBJ1-4, with a weak D call TRBD1 (5 bases). Germline CDR1 is SEHNR and CDR2 is FQNEAQ (reference sequence). V shed 5 bases and J shed 0 bases, with 10 bases lying between them. The CDR3 sequence is 15 residues long. The CDR3: CASSGAVTTNEKLFF. DNA of the CDR3: TGTGCCAGCAGCGGGGCGGTCACAACTAATGAAAAACTGTTTTTT.

This chain uses TRBV11-1 with TRBJ1-2; D unclear. The CDR3 spans 12 residues. Germline V lookup: CDR1 SGHAT, CDR2 FQDESV (reference sequence). Trimming stripped 1 base from V and 6 bases from J, with 6 bases between. The CDR3: CASSLGLDGYTF. The CDR3 coding sequence is TGTGCCAGCAGCTTAGGTCTCGATGGCTACACCTTC.

The V call is TRBV5-5, the J call TRBJ2-7; 7 bases map to TRBD1. Germline V lookup: CDR1 SGHKS, CDR2 YYEKEE (reference sequence). Trimming at V came to 1 base and at J to 0 bases, leaving 7 bases not matched to a gene. The CDR3 length is 16 residues. CDR3 DNA: TGTGCCAGCAGCTTGACCCGACAGGGACACTCCTACGAGCAGTACTTC. It is translated as CASSLTRQGHSYEQYF.